Presented here are 15 T cell receptor beta chains from one specimen sequenced in a study of cytomegalovirus exposure and HLA in healthy donors (dated by TCRdb to 2017 to 2019). The library relied on the immunoSEQ multiplex PCR assay. For the multiplex PCR, a mixture combining 60 forward primers for TCR Vbeta segments and 13 reverse primers for TCR Jbeta segments was used. TCRdb provides this immuneACCESS table in a form limited to in-frame rearrangements. Some clones are lacking; in checked studies, under half of them reflect an unresolved V gene, and why the rest are absent is not known. The sample table holds some 110,000 clones. The ten most abundant clones make up 2.2% of the sample. The sequencing sample was made of PBMCs. Receptor source: a man aged 40-50 years in good health and CMV-seronegative.

The chain uses TRBV2 and TRBJ2-4; D unresolved. This CDR3 spans 13 amino acids. Germline-derived CDR1 and CDR2 are SNHLY and FYNNEI. Trimming took 10 bases from V and 0 from J, leaving 10 bases between them. CDR3 nucleotides: TGTGCCACAAGACTCCTAGCCAAAAACATTCAGTACTTC. It codes for CATRLLAKNIQYF.

The V call is TRBV6-1, the J call TRBJ1-5, with D possibly TRBD1 on 6 matching bases. Germline V gives CDR1 MNHNS, CDR2 SASEGT. The CDR3 is 17 amino acids. Trimming took off 1 base at V and 6 bases at J, with 19 bases between the two ends. CDR3 residues: CASSEESGARFSQPQHF. The CDR3, as DNA: TGTGCCAGCAGTGAAGAGTCAGGGGCCCGGTTTAGTCAGCCCCAGCATTTT.

The rearrangement joins TRBV5-6 to TRBJ1-2; a weak D match, TRBD1 (6 bases). From germline, CDR1 is SGHDT and CDR2 YYEEEE. V shed 2 bases and J shed 4 bases, with 12 bases lying between them. CDR3 length equals 14 residues. The CDR3 bases are TGTGCCAGCAGCTTTTACAGGGCCGGCTATGGCTACACCTTC. Protein: CASSFYRAGYGYTF.

The chain couples TRBV7-9 to TRBJ2-2; D not resolved. The CDR3 has 14 amino acids. The V end was cut by 0 bases, the J end by 3 bases, with 5 bases between. The germline gives CDR1 SEHNR, CDR2 FQNEAQ (reference sequence). CDR3 coding DNA: TGTGCCAGCAGCTTAGCCTCGTACACCGGGGAGCTGTTTTTT. Residues: CASSLASYTGELFF.

The rearrangement joins TRBV6-5 to TRBJ2-7, with D possibly matching TRBD1 (6 bases). Germline V CDR1 and CDR2: MNHEY, SVGAGI. V gave up 6 bases and J gave up 5 bases, with 20 bases separating them. The CDR3 is 15 amino acids. The CDR3 protein is CASSFTGTLANEQYF. CDR3 DNA sequence: TGTGCCAGCAGCTTTACCGGGACACTCGCCAACGAGCAGTACTTC.

This sequence joins TRBV18 and TRBJ1-1; the D gene is possibly TRBD1 (5 bases). Looked up from germline, CDR1 is KGHSH and CDR2 is LQKENI. This CDR3 comprises 14 residues. V lost 4 bases to trimming and J lost 3 bases, with 12 bases between them. CDR3 amino acids: CASSLRGMDTEAFF. The CDR3 DNA reads TGTGCCAGCTCACTTAGGGGCATGGACACTGAAGCTTTCTTT.

Regarding this clone: An end of the junction does not agree with germline; a read error may underlie this. The rearrangement uses TRBV7-7 and TRBJ1-3, with unresolved D. Germline loops: CDR1 SSHAT, CDR2 FNYEAQ (reference sequence). The CDR3 runs to 14 residues. CDR3: CASSQAGNGNTIYF. The CDR3 bases are TGTGCTAGCAGCCAGGCCGGGAACGGAAACACCATATATTTT.

V usage is TRBV10-1 and J usage is TRBJ1-2; 7 bases agree with TRBD1. CDR3 size: 16 residues. Trimming at V came to 6 bases and at J to 1 base, leaving 11 bases not matched to a gene. Germline loops: CDR1 WNHNN, CDR2 SYGVQD (reference sequence). CDR3 loop: CASSDRTGFGNYGYTF. DNA of the CDR3: TGCGCCAGCAGCGATCGGACAGGATTCGGTAACTATGGCTACACCTTC.

V gene TRBV5-6 combines with J gene TRBJ2-2; 14 positions match TRBD2. The germline CDR1 and CDR2 sequences are SGHDT and YYEEEE. This CDR3 has 19 amino acids. J was trimmed by 1 base and V by 3 bases; bases with no gene match: 8. CDR3 DNA: TGTGCCAGCAGCTACCGACTAGCGGGAGGGCCCGGGAACACCGGGGAGCTGTTTTTT. Its translation: CASSYRLAGGPGNTGELFF.

V gene TRBV10-3 combines with J gene TRBJ2-7; 11 bases agree with TRBD1. Germline assignment: CDR1 ENHRY and CDR2 SYGVKD. J lost 4 bases, V lost 4 bases, and 3 bases had no gene match. CDR3 length equals 14 residues. The CDR3 spells CAISAGTGGYEQYF. CDR3 sequence (DNA): TGTGCCATCAGTGCTGGGACAGGGGGGTACGAGCAGTACTTC.

This chain joins TRBV10-1 and TRBJ2-5, with 8 bases lining up with TRBD1. The CDR3 sequence is 14 residues long. After removal of 6 bases from V and 3 bases from J, the junction contained 6 bases not matched to a gene. CDR1 and CDR2 from the germline V gene are WNHNN and SYGVQD (reference sequence). CDR3 loop: CASSGDRRKETQYF. CDR3 sequence (DNA): TGCGCCAGCAGCGGGGACAGGAGAAAAGAGACCCAGTACTTC.

The chain couples TRBV6-1 to TRBJ2-1; possibly TRBD2 for D (6 bases). Germline CDR1 reads MNHNS; CDR2 reads SASEGT. Trimming stripped 7 bases from V and 1 base from J, with 11 bases between. This CDR3 has 14 residues. This chain's CDR3 is CASTIAVSYNEQFF. For the CDR3, the DNA is TGTGCCAGCACCATAGCGGTATCCTACAATGAGCAGTTCTTC.

The CDR3 nucleotides are TGCGCCAGCAGCTTGGGGGCGAGGGGGGAGGGCACTGAAGCTTTCTTT. This translates into CASSLGARGEGTEAFF. The chain carries TRBV5-1 and TRBJ1-1, with a tentative D call TRBD1 (6 bases). Germline CDR1 reads SGHRS; CDR2 reads YFSETQ. Trimming removed 0 bases at V and 4 bases at J, with 16 bases between. This CDR3 has 16 amino acids.

V is TRBV28 and J is TRBJ1-2; D not certain. The length of the CDR3 is 10 residues. Between the trimmed V and J ends, which lost 6 bases and 8 bases, there was a span of 7 bases. Per the germline V gene, CDR1 is MDHEN and CDR2 is SYDVKM. The CDR3 DNA sequence: TGTGCCAGCAGCAATCCCGGCTACACCTTC. Translation: CASSNPGYTF.

J is TRBJ1-1 and V is TRBV5-1, with a possible D match to TRBD1 (5 bases). V dropped 2 bases and J dropped 1 base, with 9 bases sitting between them. Per the germline V gene, CDR1 is SGHRS and CDR2 is YFSETQ. The CDR3 contains 14 residues. The CDR3 loop reads CASSFGGSNTEAFF. The CDR3 DNA reads TGCGCCAGCAGCTTTGGGGGGTCGAACACTGAAGCTTTCTTT.